This TCR beta chain is from a study of STAT5B mutations in CD4+ large granular lymphocyte leukemia. Study-level findings and limits: Without putative leukemic clones, patient CD4-sorted repertoires remained more clonal than healthy CD4+ repertoires. About a quarter of private leukemic clonotypes occurred rarely in other patients' non-leukemic repertoires. TRBV06-family usage was enriched in top patient clones (8/27) versus controls (2/35).

Germline V lookup: CDR1 SNHLY, CDR2 FYNNEI. Trimming cost V 1 base and J 6 bases, with 9 bases left between them. The CDR3 covers 13 residues. Worth noting for this clone: Its target is unknown.

The method was immunoSEQ multiplex PCR; TCRdb's version includes in-frame clones alone and lacks a portion of them. The sample lists about 23,000 clones; over 60% were seen once. The TCR sequence derives from a human donor in good health. The specimen sequenced was CD4+ T cells from blood buffy coats. The chain carries TRBV2 and TRBJ1-2; D remains unclear. The CDR3 region is CASSEEGVNGYTF. Here the CDR3 DNA reads TGTGCCAGCAGTGAAGAGGGAGTCAATGGCTACACCTTC.